This T cell receptor (beta chain) was sequenced in a study of T-cell reconstitution after alpha-beta-depleted transplantation in children. Unique molecular identifiers tagged the TCRbeta library. TCRdb recomputed calls from the PCR reads with MiXCR, one row per CDR3 protein. Of about 360,000 distinct CDR3 sequences listed, 10% to 15% are singletons. This TCR came from a human donor who donated a stem cell graft to a child with Fanconi anemia. Here the sequenced sample was PBMCs, taken from the stem cell graft.

DNA for the CDR3: TGTGCCAGCAGTCTCGAGCACACCGGGGAGCTGTTTTTT. This encodes CASSLEHTGELFF. The chain has TRBV6-5 and TRBJ2-2; D is unresolved. The CDR3 contains 13 residues. Germline loops: CDR1 MNHEY, CDR2 SVGAGI. V was pared by 5 bases and J by 3 bases, with 7 bases between.